This T cell receptor beta chain is drawn from a study of blood T cell repertoires in COVID-19. The assay was immunoSEQ multiplex PCR, and TCRdb's table has in-frame clones only and misses some. Among about 85,000 clones listed, around 91% were seen once. The CDR3 has 15 amino acids. V gave up 5 bases and J gave up 5 bases; unmatched junction bases: 7. Germline-derived CDR1 and CDR2 are SEHNR and FQNEAQ (reference sequence). The chain recombines TRBV7-9 with TRBJ1-4; 8 bases fit TRBD1. The sequence was collected from a woman aged 80 or over with active or convalescent COVID-19. Sample: peripheral blood. Here the CDR3 reads CASSTGQGPNEKLFF. Here the CDR3 DNA reads TGTGCCAGCAGCACAGGACAGGGACCCAATGAAAAACTGTTTTTT.